This passage covers 6 T cell receptor beta chains from one sample sequenced in a study of long-term antiretroviral therapy in people with HIV. The run of the v3.0 immunoSEQ assay was at survey level. The method was immunoSEQ multiplex PCR; TCRdb's version includes in-frame clones alone and lacks a portion of them. Among about 16,000 clones listed, 75% were seen once. Material: unsorted PBMCs, obtained 1.5 years before starting antiretroviral therapy. Receptors were obtained from a woman aged 45-65 years with HIV.

V and J are TRBV4-1 and TRBJ1-6, with D possibly matching TRBD1 (5 bases). Per germline, CDR1 MGHRA and CDR2 YSYEKL. This CDR3 has 19 residues. Trimming cost V 0 bases and J 13 bases, with 28 bases left between them. CDR3 region: CASSQDTGTAFSPLQPLHF. CDR3 coding DNA: TGCGCCAGCAGCCAAGATACGGGGACGGCCTTTTCACCCCTCCAGCCCCTCCACTTT.

This clone was detected only a few times. The chain couples TRBV7-7 to TRBJ2-1; the match to TRBD1 covers 8 bases. V trimming: 5 bases; J trimming: 6 bases; junction bases outside the gene matches: 3. The CDR3 sequence is 13 residues long. Germline loops: CDR1 SSHAT, CDR2 FNYEAQ (reference sequence). Here the CDR3 reads CASSPGQGNEQFF. The CDR3 nucleotides read TGTGCCAGCAGCCCCGGACAGGGCAATGAGCAGTTCTTC. The whole variable domain, filled in from reference TRBV7-7 and TRBJ2-1, reads GAGVSQSPRYKVTKRGQDVTLRCDPISSHATLYWYQQALGQGPEFLTYFNYEAQPDKSGLPSDRFSAERPEGSISTLTIQRTEQRDSAMYRCASSPGQGNEQFFGPGTRLTVL.

This chain links TRBV6-5 with TRBJ2-1; the D is unclear. The length of the CDR3 is 15 residues. The germline V gene encodes CDR1 MNHEY and CDR2 SVGAGI. V lost 0 bases and J 0 bases, leaving 6 bases between the germline ends. DNA of the CDR3: TGTGCCAGCAGTTACTCATGGACCTCCTACAATGAGCAGTTCTTC. Its translation: CASSYSWTSYNEQFF.

The chain joins TRBV10-2 to TRBJ2-7; D not resolved. V lost 4 bases and J lost 3, with 13 bases in between. The CDR3 has 14 residues. Germline V gene sequence: CDR1 WSHSY, CDR2 SAAADI. The DNA for the CDR3 is TGCGCCAGCAGTGTGGGAACGGCGGACTACGAGCAGTACGTC. This encodes CASSVGTADYEQYV.

The gene calls are TRBV5-6 and TRBJ2-1, with D uncertain. The V gene lost 0 bases and the J gene lost 2 bases, with 6 bases spanning the gap. Germline V lookup: CDR1 SGHDT, CDR2 YYEEEE. This CDR3 spans 14 amino acids. DNA for the CDR3: TGTGCCAGCAGCTTGGAAGGCGCCTACAATGAGCAGTTCTTC. It specifies CASSLEGAYNEQFF.

The table lists this clone with a few counts. The chain carries TRBV7-9 and TRBJ1-5; weak D call: TRBD1 (5 bases). Germline CDR1 and CDR2: SEHNR and FQNEAQ (reference sequence). The CDR3 totals 14 residues. V lost 4 bases and J 4 bases, leaving 11 bases between the germline ends. This CDR3 reads CASSSQGLNQPQHF. The CDR3 DNA reads as TGTGCCAGCAGCTCTCAGGGACTTAATCAGCCCCAGCATTTT.